This TCR beta chain was identified in a study of T cells expressing NK-cell markers. Germline V CDR1 and CDR2: MNHEY, SVGAGI. This CDR3 comprises 15 residues. TCRdb re-called the 5' RACE reads, yielding one record per CDR3 amino acid sequence without DNA. This sample's table reports roughly 3,000 distinct CDR3 sequences. This clonotype is labeled medium-sized based on frequency. Sequencing was carried out using blood T cells: a sorted CD56 or NKG2C T cell subset, CD4+ or CD8+ T cells, or bulk PBMC T cells (not recorded which). The chain carries TRBV6-5 and TRBJ2-3. The sequence was collected from a woman younger than 30 in good health. The CDR3 region is CASSYGRAHTDTQYF.